The entry that follows covers one T cell receptor (beta chain) sequence. The data belong to a study of cytomegalovirus exposure and HLA in healthy donors. Primers: 60 Vbeta forward and 13 Jbeta reverse. The method was immunoSEQ multiplex PCR; TCRdb's version includes in-frame clones alone and lacks a portion of them. The sample carries around 200,000 clones, 65% to 80% recorded once. The germline V gene encodes CDR1 SEHNR and CDR2 FQNEAQ (reference sequence). V was trimmed by 5 bases and J by 3 bases, leaving 7 bases between them. CDR3 length: 13 amino acids. The TCR comes from a man aged 35 to 55 in good health and CMV-seronegative. V usage is TRBV7-9 and J usage is TRBJ1-4, with D hard to call. Material: PBMCs. CDR3 nucleotide sequence: TGTGCCAGCAGCGGGGAGGCTAATGAAAAACTGTTTTTT. Residues: CASSGEANEKLFF.